Below, 19 T cell receptor beta chains from the same sample are listed, as sequenced in a study of T cell responses to AZD1222 COVID-19 vaccine (dated by TCRdb to about 2021). This specimen's time point label, per the study, means: about 28 days (+/-7) after the second vaccine dose. The treatment or condition tag for this specimen amounts to: meningococcal conjugate vaccine given as trial control. Libraries were built with the immunoSEQ multiplex PCR assay. TCRdb stores this immuneACCESS table with in-frame sequences only. Part of the clones is absent; in the studies checked, under half of the shortfall reflects unresolved V genes, and no reason is known for the rest. The sample profile shows approximately 190,000 clones; more than 90% of them were found once. The top ten clonotypes cover about 4% of the sample. The sample was peripheral blood, taken 28 days after the second dose of the MenACWY control vaccine. Every receptor here comes from an adult who received the MenACWY meningococcal vaccine as a control.

This clone showed up just once. The chain has TRBV11-2 and TRBJ2-1; no clear D gene. The CDR3 sequence is 14 residues long. The V gene lost 3 bases and the J gene lost 5 bases, with 11 bases spanning the gap. Germline lookup yields CDR1 SGHAT and CDR2 FQNNGV. As DNA, the CDR3 is TGTGCCAGCAGCTTCGATAGGACGAACAATGAGCAGTTCTTC. This gives the protein CASSFDRTNNEQFF.

The CDR3 DNA sequence: TGTGCCAGCAGCGTAGGCAGTAATGAGCAGTTCTTC. The encoded protein is CASSVGSNEQFF. V gene TRBV9 combines with J gene TRBJ2-1; D remains unclear. CDR1 and CDR2 from the germline V gene are SGDLS and YYNGEE. The CDR3 has 12 residues. Between the trimmed V and J ends, which lost 0 bases and 7 bases, there was a span of 5 bases.

The V and J genes are TRBV5-6 and TRBJ2-1, with D possibly called TRBD1 or TRBD2 (5 bases each). The CDR3 has 17 residues. The V end lost 4 bases, the J end lost 2 bases, and 19 bases lay between the germline ends. CDR1 and CDR2 from the germline V gene are SGHDT and YYEEEE. The CDR3 region is CASSARDRPLTYNEQFF. The CDR3 DNA follows: TGTGCCAGCAGCGCCCGGGACCGCCCTCTTACCTACAATGAGCAGTTCTTC.

This clone was observed a single time. The chain recombines TRBV29-1 with TRBJ1-2; D remains ambiguous. The V end lost 0 bases, the J end lost 8 bases, and 19 bases lay between the germline ends. CDR1 and CDR2 from the germline V gene are SQVTM and ANQGSEA. This CDR3 spans 15 amino acids. The CDR3 nucleotides read TGCAGCGTTGAAGATCCAGGCAGCCTTTTATTGGGCTACACCTTC. It codes for CSVEDPGSLLLGYTF.

This rearrangement joins TRBV7-2 to TRBJ1-3; possible D gene TRBD1, 6 bases. Germline values: CDR1 SGHTA, CDR2 FQGNSA. V lost 1 base to trimming and J lost 0 bases, with 13 bases between them. The CDR3 has 17 residues. The CDR3 nucleotides are TGTGCCAGCAGCTTAGGGTTCGCGACAGGCTCTGGAAACACCATATATTTT. This gives the protein CASSLGFATGSGNTIYF.

This clone was counted only a few times. This sequence joins TRBV7-2 and TRBJ1-1, with a weak D call TRBD1 (6 bases). The CDR3 runs 14 residues. The germline V gene has CDR1 SGHTA and CDR2 FQGNSA. Trimming stripped 2 bases from V and 0 bases from J, with 7 bases between. For the CDR3, the DNA is TGTGCCAGCAGCTTAAACAGGGTGAACACTGAAGCTTTCTTT. It encodes CASSLNRVNTEAFF. Based on the CDR3 plus reference TRBV7-2 and TRBJ1-1, the full variable domain is GAGVSQSPSNKVTEKGKDVELRCDPISGHTALYWYRQSLGQGLEFLIYFQGNSAPDKSGLPSDRFSAERTGGSVSTLTIQRTQQEDSAVYLCASSLNRVNTEAFFGQGTRLTVV.

CDR3 region: CASSRRDRSGTIYF. In DNA form, the CDR3 reads TGTGCCAGCAGCCGCCGGGACAGGTCCGGCACCATATATTTT. The gene calls are TRBV3-1 (or the pseudogene TRBV3-2) and TRBJ1-3; 8 positions agree with TRBD1. The CDR3 has 14 residues. V lost 4 bases, J lost 9 bases, and 8 bases stayed unmatched. CDR1 and CDR2 from the germline V gene are LGHDT and YNNKEL (reference sequence).

This clone was picked up one time. This chain links TRBV28 with TRBJ2-7; D possibly corresponds to TRBD2 (6 bases). The CDR3 is 14 residues long. Deletions cut 2 bases from V and 6 bases from J, with 14 bases between. Germline CDR1 reads MDHEN; CDR2 reads SYDVKM. The CDR3 sequence is CASSLGSLAREQYF. CDR3 in DNA: TGTGCCAGCAGTTTAGGATCGCTAGCGCGCGAGCAGTACTTC.

The chain employs TRBV9 and TRBJ2-7, with TRBD2 as a possible D gene (5 bases). The germline V gene encodes CDR1 SGDLS and CDR2 YYNGEE. Trimming took off 4 bases at V and 1 base at J, with 12 bases between the two ends. The CDR3 totals 14 residues. The CDR3 spells CASSPWTDSYEQYF. The CDR3 coding sequence is TGTGCCAGCAGCCCCTGGACTGATTCCTACGAGCAGTACTTC.

Only a few counts were recorded for this clone. The rearrangement uses TRBV2 and TRBJ2-3, with 8 nucleotides matching TRBD2. Germline CDR1 reads SNHLY; CDR2 reads FYNNEI. There are 14 residues in the CDR3. V was clipped by 7 bases and J by 2 bases; unmatched bases: 5. CDR3 sequence: CASNGREDTDTQYF. The CDR3 bases are TGTGCCAGCAATGGGCGGGAGGACACAGATACGCAGTATTTT. The full variable domain, rest sourced from reference TRBV2 and TRBJ2-3, is EPEVTQTPSHQVTQMGQEVILRCVPISNHLYFYWYRQILGQKVEFLVSFYNNEISEKSEIFDDQFSVERPDGSNFTLKIRSTKLEDSAMYFCASNGREDTDTQYFGPGTRLTVL.

This clone was counted once. The chain links TRBV7-2 to TRBJ1-1; TRBD1 is a possible D gene (6 bases). The germline V gene encodes CDR1 SGHTA and CDR2 FQGNSA. There are 15 residues in the CDR3. Trimming took 0 bases from V and 3 from J, leaving 11 bases between them. CDR3: CASSLAGRGYTEAFF. CDR3 nucleotides: TGTGCCAGCAGCTTAGCGGGCAGGGGATACACTGAAGCTTTCTTT. The entire variable domain, with the rest obtained from reference TRBV7-2 and TRBJ1-1, is as follows: GAGVSQSPSNKVTEKGKDVELRCDPISGHTALYWYRQSLGQGLEFLIYFQGNSAPDKSGLPSDRFSAERTGGSVSTLTIQRTQQEDSAVYLCASSLAGRGYTEAFFGQGTRLTVV.

The chain carries TRBV5-1 and TRBJ2-7; D tentatively fits TRBD1 or TRBD2 (5 bases each). Germline V lookup: CDR1 SGHRS, CDR2 YFSETQ. The V gene lost 4 bases and the J gene lost 5 bases, with 19 bases spanning the gap. The CDR3 runs 15 residues. The CDR3: CASSLQGANGDEQYF. The CDR3, as DNA: TGCGCCAGCAGCCTCCAAGGGGCAAACGGGGACGAGCAGTACTTC.

This chain uses TRBV3-1 (or the pseudogene TRBV3-2) with TRBJ1-1; D not certain. Germline CDR1 LGHDT, CDR2 YNNKEL (reference sequence). The CDR3 covers 13 residues. V was trimmed by 2 bases and J by 4 bases, leaving 8 bases between them. CDR3 residues: CASSQLRSTEAFF. The CDR3 DNA reads TGTGCCAGCAGCCAATTGAGAAGCACTGAAGCTTTCTTT.

The chain has TRBV19 and TRBJ1-1, with a tentative D call TRBD1 (5 bases). The CDR3 extends over 15 amino acids. Trimming stripped 8 bases from V and 3 bases from J, with 19 bases between. Germline V CDR1 and CDR2: LNHDA, SQIVND (reference sequence). The CDR3 DNA reads as TGTGCCAGTCCCCAGGGTCGGGGAGGGGACACTGAAGCTTTCTTT. It translates to CASPQGRGGDTEAFF. The complete variable domain, with remaining parts taken from reference TRBV19 and TRBJ1-1, reads DGGITQSPKYLFRKEGQNVTLSCEQNLNHDAMYWYRQDPGQGLRLIYYSQIVNDFQKGDIAEGYSVSREKKESFPLTVTSAQKNPTAFYLCASPQGRGGDTEAFFGQGTRLTVV.

V gene TRBV7-6 combines with J gene TRBJ2-5, with 11 bases aligning to TRBD2. CDR1 is SGHVS and CDR2 is FNYEAQ in the germline V gene. The CDR3 is 17 residues long. V lost 3 bases and J lost 5; bases outside the gene matches: 11. As DNA, the CDR3 is TGTGCCAGCAGCTTCCCTGCGGGACTAGCGGTGGGGGAGACCCAGTACTTC. Protein: CASSFPAGLAVGETQYF.

This chain uses TRBV6-1 with TRBJ1-6; TRBD1 is a possible D gene (5 bases). The V gene's germline CDR1 is MNHNS and CDR2 SASEGT. CDR3 size: 14 residues. Trimming shortened V by 3 bases and J by 7 bases, and 10 bases separated the two germline ends. DNA of the CDR3: TGTGCCAGCAGTGACCGGGGACCGAATTCACCCCTCCACTTT. Its translation is CASSDRGPNSPLHF.

The chain joins TRBV4-3 to TRBJ1-2; a weak D match, TRBD1 (6 bases). V shed 0 bases and J shed 4 bases, with 15 bases lying between them. Germline CDR1 reads LGHNA; CDR2 reads YSLEER. CDR3 size: 16 residues. CDR3 sequence: CASSQDLDRFAYGYTF. In DNA, the CDR3 is TGCGCCAGCAGCCAAGATCTGGACAGATTCGCCTATGGCTACACCTTC.

The chain links TRBV4-2 to TRBJ1-2; TRBD1 matches at 8 bases. The CDR3 is made up of 13 amino acids. Trimming took 4 bases from V and 5 from J; bases not matched to a gene: 3. Per the germline V gene, CDR1 is LGHNA and CDR2 is YNFKEQ. CDR3 protein: CASSPDRAYGYTF. The CDR3 bases are TGTGCCAGCAGCCCGGACAGGGCTTATGGCTACACCTTC.

The chain employs TRBV18 and TRBJ2-2; D might be TRBD2 (6 bases). The germline V and J ends were trimmed by 0 bases and 1 base, with 12 bases remaining between them. CDR3 length: 17 residues. Germline CDR1 and CDR2: KGHSH and LQKENI. CDR3 sequence (DNA): TGTGCCAGCTCACCACCAAGGTTCGGGAGGAACACCGGGGAGCTGTTTTTT. Encoded protein: CASSPPRFGRNTGELFF.